The sequence of this T cell receptor (beta chain) was determined in a study of shared clonotypes between healthy human individuals. Across the whole study: The donors, a couple of women and three men, were aged 18 to 49.

Overall study findings and caveats: Memory subsets generally showed lower estimated richness than naive subsets.

Note on this clone: Antigen specificity is unknown.

The CDR3 spans 13 residues. Germline CDR1 and CDR2: SGDLS and YYNGEE. V lost 5 bases, J lost 4 bases, and 13 bases lay in between. Repertoires were generated with immunoSEQ multiplex PCR, while TCRdb's copy carries only in-frame clones and drops some. The repertoire holds about 700,000 clones, with about 91% as singletons. Naive-designated CD8 cells lacked CD45RO, were positively enriched for CCR7, and omitted terminally differentiated effector memory CD45RA+ cells. The material sequenced was naive CD8+ T cells sorted from blood. The chain is built from TRBV9 and TRBJ2-7; D unclear. This TCR was recovered from a man aged 25-45 years in good health. This chain's CDR3 is CASSVSNSYEQYF. CDR3 coding DNA: TGTGCCAGCAGTGTGAGCAACTCTTACGAGCAGTACTTC. Filled out from reference TRBV9 and TRBJ2-7, the complete variable domain reads DSGVTQTPKHLITATGQRVTLRCSPRSGDLSVYWYQQSLDQGLQFLIQYYNGEERAKGNILERFSAQQFPDLHSELNLSSLELGDSALYFCASSVSNSYEQYFGPGTRLTVT.